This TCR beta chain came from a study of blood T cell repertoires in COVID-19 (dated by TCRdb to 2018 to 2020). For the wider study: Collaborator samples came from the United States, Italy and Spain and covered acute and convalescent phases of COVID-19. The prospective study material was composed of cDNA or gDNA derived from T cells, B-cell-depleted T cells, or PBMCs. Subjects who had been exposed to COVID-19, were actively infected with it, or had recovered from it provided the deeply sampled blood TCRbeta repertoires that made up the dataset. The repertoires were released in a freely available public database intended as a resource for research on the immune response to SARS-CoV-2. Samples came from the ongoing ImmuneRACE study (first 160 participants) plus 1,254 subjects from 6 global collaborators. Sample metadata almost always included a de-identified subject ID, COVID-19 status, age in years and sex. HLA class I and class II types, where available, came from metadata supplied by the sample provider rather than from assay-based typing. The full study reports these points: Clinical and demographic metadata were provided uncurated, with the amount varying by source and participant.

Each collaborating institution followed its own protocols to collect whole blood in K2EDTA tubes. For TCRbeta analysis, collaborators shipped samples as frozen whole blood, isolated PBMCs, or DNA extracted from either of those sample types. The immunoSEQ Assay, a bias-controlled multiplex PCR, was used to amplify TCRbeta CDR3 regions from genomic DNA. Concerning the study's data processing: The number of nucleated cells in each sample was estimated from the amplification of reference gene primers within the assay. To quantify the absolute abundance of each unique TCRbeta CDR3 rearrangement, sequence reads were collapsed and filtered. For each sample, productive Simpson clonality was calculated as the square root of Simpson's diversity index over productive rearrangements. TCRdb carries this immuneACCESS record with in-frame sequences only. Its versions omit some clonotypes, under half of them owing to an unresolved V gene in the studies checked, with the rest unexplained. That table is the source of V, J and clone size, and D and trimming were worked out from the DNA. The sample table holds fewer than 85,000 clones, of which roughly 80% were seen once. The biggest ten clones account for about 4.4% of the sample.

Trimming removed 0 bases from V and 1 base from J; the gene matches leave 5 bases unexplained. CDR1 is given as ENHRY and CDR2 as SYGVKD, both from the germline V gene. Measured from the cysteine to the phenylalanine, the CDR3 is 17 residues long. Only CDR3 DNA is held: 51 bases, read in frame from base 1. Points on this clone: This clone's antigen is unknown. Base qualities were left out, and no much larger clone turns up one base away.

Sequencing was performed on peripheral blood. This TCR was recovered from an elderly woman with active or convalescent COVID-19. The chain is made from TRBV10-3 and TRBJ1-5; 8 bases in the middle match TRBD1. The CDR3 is CAISESRTGSSNQPQHF. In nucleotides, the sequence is TGTGCCATCAGTGAGTCGAGGACAGGGTCAAGCAATCAGCCCCAGCATTTT.